Sequencing of this T cell receptor beta chain was carried out in a study of blood T cells in healthy people across ages. Study-wide results and limits: CMV status of donors was unknown, possibly confounding expanded clonotype changes. Age brought a roughly linear fall in TCR beta diversity measured per million T cells.

Using a J-beta primer mix together with a sample-barcoded 5' primer, a second PCR was run for roughly 7 to 11 cycles. TCRdb called the 5' RACE reads again in MiXCR, with one record for every CDR3 protein. The table lists 600,000 to 1,000,000 distinct CDR3 sequences, roughly 60% of them singletons, with over 20% in the top ten. Russia was home to the donors, healthy Caucasian individuals aged roughly 6 to 100. Of note for this clonotype: Its antigen is undetermined.

The germline V gene has CDR1 SGHTA and CDR2 FQGTGA. The CDR3 consists of 14 residues. Deletions cut 5 bases from V and 4 bases from J, with 14 bases between. The chain is built from TRBV7-3 and TRBJ1-1; D is uncertain. The source is a man in his thirties or forties in good health. Sequences were obtained from blood. This CDR3 reads CASSAEASGTEAFF. The CDR3 DNA is TGTGCCAGCAGCGCGGAGGCCTCGGGCACTGAAGCTTTCTTT.